This T cell receptor beta chain was identified in a study of OX40 agonist ivuxolimab in advanced cancers. The overall study: Patients' therapy was ivuxolimab, an antibody that acts as an agonist of OX40 (CD134). Patients undergoing dose escalation presented with hepatocellular carcinoma, melanoma, renal cell or head and neck cancer. A mean age of roughly 66 years, range about 20 to 85, was recorded, and roughly 83% were male.

CDR3 length: 16 amino acids. V lost 1 base to trimming and J lost 0 bases, with 11 bases between them. The germline V gene has CDR1 SGHAT and CDR2 FQNNGV. Sequencing used immunoSEQ multiplex PCR; TCRdb keeps in-frame clones, though not all of them. The profile shows 50,000 to 65,000 clones, under 95% of them singletons. As for this clone: Its antigen is still unknown.

Study-level results: In general, CD8+ T cells held more expanded clones than CD4+ did, on average.

The clonotype comes from an adult with an advanced solid tumor such as melanoma, head and neck, liver or kidney cancer. Sequences were derived from CD4+ or CD8+ T cells sorted from blood, sampled in a trial of the OX40 agonist ivuxolimab. The V call is TRBV11-2, the J call TRBJ2-3; D gene unclear. The CDR3 here is CASSLGSGGSTDTQYF. CDR3 nucleotide sequence: TGTGCCAGCAGCTTAGGGTCGGGCGGCAGCACAGATACGCAGTATTTT.